This record looks at one TCR beta chain sequence and its context. What antigen it recognizes has not been identified. One end of the junction is discordant with germline, which a read error may explain. The CDR3 regions of human TCRbeta chains were analyzed by immunosequencing. The study's processing was this. TCRs in the repertoires were compared against a reference library of SARS-CoV-2-specific TCRs that had been generated with the MIRA antigen-specificity platform. Breadth meant the fraction of unique TCRs that were SARS-CoV-2-associated, whereas depth meant the fraction of total T cells that were SARS-CoV-2-associated. Using the MIRA data, each spike-specific TCR was mapped to the spike region that the TCR reacts to and placed in a CD4 or CD8 class. Log10-transformed breadth and depth values were compared by one-way ANOVA with Sidak's multiple comparisons tests. TCRdb limited this immuneACCESS table to in-frame rearrangements with V and J called. A share of clones is missing; checked studies link under half to unresolved V genes, and the rest is unexplained. The V and J calls and clone size come from that table; D and trimming were worked out from the DNA. In all, the sample holds some 100,000 clones, and 70% to 90% of those were seen once. The ten largest clones add up to 4.2% of the sample.

The time point label, read with the paper, signifies: baseline before first vaccination. Per the publication, the treatment or condition label means: meningococcal conjugate vaccine given as trial control. The vaccinee samples were drawn from two UK trials, COV001 and COV002, one of which was a single-blind randomized controlled phase 2/3 trial testing AZD1222 (ChAdOx1 nCoV-19) in healthy adults. Trial participant PBMC samples were collected at day 0 and day 28 after the second dose for TCRbeta chain sequencing. From cysteine to phenylalanine, the CDR3 is 17 amino acids long. The CDR3 DNA has 51 bases and is translated from base 1. CDR1 and CDR2 are read off the germline V gene (reference sequence) as LNHNV and YYDKDF. The data were taken from a study of T cell responses to AZD1222 COVID-19 vaccine (dated by TCRdb to the early 2020s). Background on the whole study: TCR sequencing covered 230 to 250 trial participants: 200 to 220 given two doses of AZD1222 and about 26 given two doses of MenACWY control vaccine. Trial participants were enrolled by age into subgroups of 18-55, 56-69 and 70-plus years, and around 150, 28 and 57 TCR-sequenced participants, respectively, were included in these subgroups. Beyond this particular receptor, the publication reports: After two AZD1222 doses, both the breadth and the depth of spike-specific TCRs were significantly higher than at day 0 and than in MenACWY recipients. Nearly half of unique spike-specific TCRs reportedly recognized epitopes outside regions mutated in the B.1.351 and B.1.1.7 variants. Because no samples from the day 14 peak response were available, repertoires could be characterized only after the peak T cell response. Participants were mostly white British, with more females than males. The authors suggested clonal diversity may have been underestimated. Only 5 to 7 AZD1222 recipients were SARS-CoV-2 seropositive at baseline, limiting conclusions about previously exposed vaccinees. The 56-69-year group was small, and its depth increase did not reach significance, likely because of low power. The whole spike protein was spanned by vaccine-associated CD4 TCRs, and dominant responses were seen in regions 160-218 and 743-854.

The TCR originated in an adult in good health. The chain couples TRBV15 to TRBJ2-6; the D gene is perhaps TRBD1 or TRBD2, each of them matching over 5 bases. Material: peripheral blood, obtained on day 0 of MenACWY control vaccination. At the DNA level, the sequence is TGTGCCACCAGGAGAGGGGCAGGCCAGGCTGGGGCCAACGTCCTGACTTTC. The resulting protein is CATRRGAGQAGANVLTF.